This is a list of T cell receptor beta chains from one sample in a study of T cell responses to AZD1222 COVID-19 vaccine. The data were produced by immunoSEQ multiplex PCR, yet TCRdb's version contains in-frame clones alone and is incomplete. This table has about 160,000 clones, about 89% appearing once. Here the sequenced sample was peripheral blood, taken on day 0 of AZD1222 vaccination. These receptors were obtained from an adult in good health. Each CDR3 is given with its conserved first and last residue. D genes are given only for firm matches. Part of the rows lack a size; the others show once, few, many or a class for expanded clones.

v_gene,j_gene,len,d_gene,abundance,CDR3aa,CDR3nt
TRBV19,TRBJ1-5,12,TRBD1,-,CASSLRGQPQHF,TGTGCCAGTAGTCTCAGGGGGCAGCCCCAGCATTTT
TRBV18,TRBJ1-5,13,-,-,CASSPPRGQPQHF,TGTGCCAGCTCACCCCCCCGGGGTCAGCCCCAGCATTTT
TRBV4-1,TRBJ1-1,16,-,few,CASSRWGVPPNTEAFF,TGCGCCAGCAGCCGCTGGGGAGTTCCTCCGAACACTGAAGCTTTCTTT
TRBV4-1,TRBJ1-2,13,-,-,CASSLATTAGYTF,TGCGCCAGCAGCCTGGCCACGACGGCAGGCTACACCTTC
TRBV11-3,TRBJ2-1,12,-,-,CASSFVDNEQFF,TGTGCCAGCAGCTTTGTGGACAATGAGCAGTTCTTC
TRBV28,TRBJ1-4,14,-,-,CASSKFAANEKLFF,TGTGCCAGCAGCAAATTTGCTGCTAATGAAAAACTGTTTTTT
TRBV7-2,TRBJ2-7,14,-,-,CASSLDSLSYEQYF,TGTGCCAGCAGCTTAGATTCCCTCTCCTACGAGCAGTACTTC
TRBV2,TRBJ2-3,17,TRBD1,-,CASSGPGQGASPDTQYF,TGTGCCAGCAGTGGGCCGGGACAGGGGGCTAGTCCAGATACGCAGTATTTT
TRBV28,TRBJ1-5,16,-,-,CASTAGNGGGNQPQHF,TGTGCCAGCACCGCAGGCAACGGGGGAGGCAATCAGCCCCAGCATTTT
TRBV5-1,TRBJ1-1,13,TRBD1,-,CASGTGLDTEAFF,TGCGCCAGCGGGACAGGGTTGGACACTGAAGCTTTCTTT
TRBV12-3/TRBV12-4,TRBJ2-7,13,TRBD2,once,CASNTGLATEQYF,TGTGCCAGCAATACGGGACTAGCGACCGAGCAGTACTTC
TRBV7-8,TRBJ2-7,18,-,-,CASTRGGGAGKSSYEQYF,TGTGCCAGCACCCGGGGAGGGGGGGCCGGCAAGAGCTCCTACGAGCAGTACTTC